The 20 T cell receptor beta chains reported below all come from one sample, sequenced in a study of shared clonotypes between healthy human individuals. CD45RO-negative, CCR7-selected cells formed the naive CD8 fraction, which excluded terminally differentiated effector memory CD45RA+ cells. Produced via immunoSEQ multiplex PCR; TCRdb's table is partial and in-frame only. The sample holds about 2.2 million clones; over 85% are singletons and the top ten take under 2%. The sequencing input was naive CD8+ T cells from PBMCs. These receptors originate from a man younger than 35 in good health. Some clones in this sample may be carry-over from other donors' samples.

The chain links TRBV7-6 to TRBJ2-1; 7 bases align to TRBD1. CDR1 is SGHVS, CDR2 FNYEAQ, per germline. V lost 5 bases and J lost 12; bases outside the gene matches: 13. The CDR3 consists of 14 residues. The chain's CDR3 is CASSRGVGSGGQFF. For the CDR3, the DNA is TGTGCCAGCAGCCGCGGCGTAGGCTCAGGGGGGCAGTTCTTC.

The rearrangement uses TRBV28 and TRBJ2-7; TRBD2 matches at 9 bases. Trimming cost V 5 bases and J 2 bases; bases outside gene matches: 7. The CDR3 is 15 residues long. CDR1 is MDHEN and CDR2 is SYDVKM in the germline V gene. The CDR3 loop reads CASSHYSGSPYEQYF. The CDR3 bases are TGTGCCAGCAGTCACTATAGCGGGAGCCCCTACGAGCAGTACTTC.

The V call is TRBV4-1, the J call TRBJ1-5; tentative D call: TRBD1 (6 bases). The CDR3 length is 16 residues. The V gene lost 6 bases and the J gene lost 2 bases, with 17 bases spanning the gap. CDR1 and CDR2 (germline): MGHRA, YSYEKL. CDR3 amino acids: CASSYRDPAGNQPQHF. The CDR3 nucleotides read TGCGCCAGCAGTTACAGGGATCCAGCTGGCAATCAGCCCCAGCATTTT.

The chain couples TRBV7-9 to TRBJ1-4; the D gene is possibly TRBD1 (6 bases). Germline V gene lookup returns CDR1 SEHNR and CDR2 FQNEAQ (reference sequence). Trimming left V 4 bases short and J 5 bases short, with 17 bases between. The CDR3 length is 16 residues. The CDR3 is CASSSTHKGGNEKLFF. In nucleotides, the CDR3 is TGTGCCAGCAGCTCGACTCACAAGGGGGGCAATGAAAAACTGTTTTTT.

The chain carries TRBV28 and TRBJ2-3; 7 nucleotides match TRBD1. Per germline, CDR1 MDHEN and CDR2 SYDVKM. Losses at the gene ends were 5 bases for V and 2 bases for J; bases not matched to a gene: 7. This CDR3 is built from 15 residues. The CDR3 DNA is TGTGCCAGCAGTCTCCGACAGGGAGCCACAGATACGCAGTATTTT. This translates into CASSLRQGATDTQYF.

CDR3 sequence reads: CASSWGQENTGELFF. The CDR3 nucleotides are TGCGCCAGCAGCTGGGGACAGGAGAACACCGGGGAGCTGTTTTTT. The V and J genes are TRBV5-1 and TRBJ2-2; 8 positions agree with TRBD1. This CDR3 has 15 residues. The V and J ends lost 3 bases and 1 base, in that order; junction bases with no gene match: 2. CDR1 and CDR2 (germline): SGHRS, YFSETQ.

V and J are TRBV28 and TRBJ2-1; 11 nucleotides match TRBD2. Germline loops: CDR1 MDHEN, CDR2 SYDVKM. Trimming took 1 base from V and 8 from J; bases not matched to a gene: 4. This CDR3 has 15 residues. The CDR3 bases are TGTGCCAGCAGTTTATCTAGCGGGGGGAACTATGAGCAGTTCTTC. It yields the protein CASSLSSGGNYEQFF.

This chain joins TRBV27 and TRBJ2-7; D could derive from TRBD1 or TRBD2 (5 bases each). The germline V gene encodes CDR1 MNHEY and CDR2 SMNVEV (reference sequence). The V end lost 5 bases, the J end lost 0 bases, and 17 bases lay between the germline ends. This CDR3 region has 16 residues. CDR3 protein: CASSASGTVSSYEQYF. CDR3 sequence (DNA): TGTGCCAGCAGTGCTTCCGGGACGGTGAGCTCCTACGAGCAGTACTTC.

V usage is TRBV10-3 and J usage is TRBJ2-2, with TRBD1 identical over 7 bases. The germline gives CDR1 ENHRY, CDR2 SYGVKD. V shed 1 base and J 7 bases; nucleotides not matched to a gene: 6. The CDR3 contains 15 residues. The CDR3 DNA is TGTGCCATCAGTGAGTTTGACAGGGTGAACGGGGAGCTGTTTTTT. Translation gives CAISEFDRVNGELFF.

The chain links TRBV6-5 to TRBJ1-5; D perhaps matches TRBD1 (5 bases). The CDR3 has 15 amino acids. The V end lost 6 bases, the J end lost 0 bases, and 12 bases lay between the germline ends. Per the germline V gene, CDR1 is MNHEY and CDR2 is SVGAGI. CDR3 sequence: CASSLQAYSNQPQHF. As DNA, the CDR3 is TGTGCCAGCAGCTTACAGGCTTATAGCAATCAGCCCCAGCATTTT.

The V call is TRBV5-1, the J call TRBJ2-7, with 9 nucleotides matching TRBD1. The CDR3 is 15 residues long. Germline loops: CDR1 SGHRS, CDR2 YFSETQ. With 3 bases clipped from V and 1 base from J, the junction kept 5 bases outside the gene matches. The chain's CDR3 is CASSSFGTGSYEQYF. DNA of the CDR3: TGCGCCAGCAGCTCCTTCGGGACAGGGTCCTACGAGCAGTACTTC. Full variable domain (missing parts from reference TRBV5-1 and TRBJ2-7): KAGVTQTPRYLIKTRGQQVTLSCSPISGHRSVSWYQQTPGQGLQFLFEYFSETQRNKGNFPGRFSGRQFSNSRSEMNVSTLELGDSALYLCASSSFGTGSYEQYFGPGTRLTVT.

The chain uses TRBV30 and TRBJ2-5, with no clear D. This CDR3 is built from 13 residues. Trimming pared 0 bases from V and 5 bases from J, leaving 10 bases between. Germline loops: CDR1 GTSNPN, CDR2 SVGIG (reference sequence). The CDR3 DNA is TGTGCCTGGAGTGTAGGTACTTGGGAGACCCAGTACTTC. The encoded protein is CAWSVGTWETQYF.

V is TRBV27 and J is TRBJ2-1; 13 bases align to TRBD2. This CDR3 comprises 19 residues. V shed 5 bases and J 0 bases; nucleotides not matched to a gene: 10. Germline V CDR1 and CDR2: MNHEY, SMNVEV (reference sequence). CDR3 sequence (DNA): TGTGCCAGCAGTGAAAAAACTAGCGGGAGGGCCCTCTCCTACAATGAGCAGTTCTTC. This translates into CASSEKTSGRALSYNEQFF.

The DNA for the CDR3 is TGTGCCAGCAGCCCGTGGGACACGCTGAACACTGAAGCTTTCTTT. Translation: CASSPWDTLNTEAFF. The chain joins TRBV5-8 to TRBJ1-1; weak D call: TRBD1 (6 bases). This CDR3 region has 15 residues. V lost 4 bases and J lost 0, with 13 bases in between. The germline V gene has CDR1 SGHTS and CDR2 YDEGEE.

Comment on this clone: Other DNA sequences of this sample code for an identical CDR3. The chain is built from TRBV11-2 and TRBJ1-3, with D hard to call. Deletions cut 1 base from V and 4 bases from J, with 8 bases between. The CDR3 runs to 14 residues. Germline lookup yields CDR1 SGHAT and CDR2 FQNNGV. For the CDR3, the DNA is TGTGCCAGCAGCTTAGCGGGATCAGGAAACACCATATATTTT. Translation gives CASSLAGSGNTIYF. Together with reference TRBV11-2 and TRBJ1-3, the CDR3 gives the full variable domain: EAGVAQSPRYKIIEKRQSVAFWCNPISGHATLYWYQQILGQGPKLLIQFQNNGVVDDSQLPKDRFSAERLKGVDSTLKIQPAKLEDSAVYLCASSLAGSGNTIYFGEGSWLTVV.

This chain links TRBV9 with TRBJ2-7, with no clear D. Germline assignment: CDR1 SGDLS and CDR2 YYNGEE. The CDR3 is 14 residues long. V was cut by 0 bases and J by 3 bases, with 10 bases left in between. CDR3 coding DNA: TGTGCCAGCAGCGTAGGCGGAAAGCTCTACGAGCAGTACTTC. Residues: CASSVGGKLYEQYF.

This clone was recorded once. The chain combines TRBV13 with TRBJ2-1; 7 bases map to TRBD1. Germline lookup yields CDR1 PRHDT and CDR2 FYEKMQ (reference sequence). V shed 5 bases and J 4 bases; nucleotides not matched to a gene: 8. This CDR3 is 15 amino acids long. The CDR3 region is CASSDPGTAYNEQFF. The CDR3 coding sequence is TGTGCCAGCAGCGACCCCGGGACAGCTTACAATGAGCAGTTCTTC.

This sequence joins TRBV7-3 and TRBJ1-3; D may be TRBD1 (6 bases). CDR1 SGHTA and CDR2 FQGTGA come from the germline V gene. The V end lost 5 bases, the J end lost 0 bases, and 17 bases lay between the germline ends. The CDR3 is 17 residues long. The CDR3 nucleotides are TGTGCCAGCAGCCCCGACCCCCAGGGGAGCTCTGGAAACACCATATATTTT. Its translation: CASSPDPQGSSGNTIYF. Looking up the rest from reference TRBV7-3 and TRBJ1-3 gives the full variable domain: GAGVSQTPSNKVTEKGKYVELRCDPISGHTALYWYRQSLGQGPEFLIYFQGTGAADDSGLPNDRFFAVRPEGSVSTLKIQRTERGDSAVYLCASSPDPQGSSGNTIYFGEGSWLTVV.

The chain links TRBV7-9 to TRBJ2-3; D is possibly TRBD2 (6 bases). The germline V gene encodes CDR1 SEHNR and CDR2 FQNEAQ (reference sequence). V was pared by 2 bases and J by 5 bases, with 11 bases between. The CDR3 length is 14 residues. The CDR3: CASSLLPEGDTQYF. CDR3 DNA: TGTGCCAGCAGCTTACTACCGGAGGGAGATACGCAGTATTTT.

The chain employs TRBV6-1 and TRBJ2-7, with D perhaps TRBD2 (6 bases). Germline V CDR1 and CDR2: MNHNS, SASEGT. Deletions cut 1 base from V and 0 bases from J, with 10 bases between. The CDR3 runs to 15 residues. The CDR3 loop is CASSEGRLVSYEQYF. In DNA, the CDR3 is TGTGCCAGCAGTGAAGGAAGACTAGTCTCCTACGAGCAGTACTTC.